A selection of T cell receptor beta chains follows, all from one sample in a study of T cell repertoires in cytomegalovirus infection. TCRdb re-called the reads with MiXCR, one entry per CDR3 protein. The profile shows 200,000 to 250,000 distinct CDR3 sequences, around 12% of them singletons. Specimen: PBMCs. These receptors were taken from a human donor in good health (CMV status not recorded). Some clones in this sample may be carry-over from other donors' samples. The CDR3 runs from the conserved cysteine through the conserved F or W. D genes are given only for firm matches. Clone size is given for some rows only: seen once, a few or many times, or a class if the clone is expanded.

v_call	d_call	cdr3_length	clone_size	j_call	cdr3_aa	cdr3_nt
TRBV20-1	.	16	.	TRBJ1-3	CSAQTSRGFVGNTIYF	TGCAGTGCACAGACGTCCAGGGGTTTTGTTGGAAACACCATATATTTT
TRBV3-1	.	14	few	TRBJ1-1	CASSPTVANTEAFF	TGTGCCAGCAGCCCCACGGTTGCGAACACTGAAGCTTTCTTT
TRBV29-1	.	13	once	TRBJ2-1	CGGTGHSYNEQFF	TGCGGCGGCACGGGACACTCCTACAATGAGCAGTTCTTC
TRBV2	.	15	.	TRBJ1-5	CASSEWAAGNQPQHF	TGTGCCAGCAGTGAATGGGCGGCTGGCAATCAGCCCCAGCATTTT
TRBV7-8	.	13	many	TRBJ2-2	CASSFWRTGELFF	TGTGCCAGCAGCTTCTGGAGAACCGGGGAGCTGTTTTTT
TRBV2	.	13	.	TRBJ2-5	CASSVGQMETQYF	TGTGCCAGCAGTGTCGGACAAATGGAGACCCAGTACTTC
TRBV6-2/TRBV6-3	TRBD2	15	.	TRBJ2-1	CASRSTSGDYNEQFF	TGTGCCAGCAGGTCCACTAGCGGGGACTACAATGAGCAGTTCTTC
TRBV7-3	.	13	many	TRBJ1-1	CASSRDGNTEAFF	TGTGCCAGCAGCCGGGACGGGAACACTGAAGCTTTCTTT
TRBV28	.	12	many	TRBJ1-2	CASLSANYGYTF	TGTGCCAGCTTATCTGCTAACTATGGCTACACCTTC
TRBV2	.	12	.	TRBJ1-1	CASRTVFGKAFF	TGTGCCAGCAGGACCGTCTTTGGAAAAGCTTTCTTT
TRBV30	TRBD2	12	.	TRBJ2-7	CAWSPGGDEQYF	TGTGCCTGGAGCCCCGGGGGGGACGAGCAGTACTTC
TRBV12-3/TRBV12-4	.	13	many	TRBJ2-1	CASNRPGHNEQFF	TGTGCCAGCAATCGTCCTGGGCACAATGAGCAGTTCTTC
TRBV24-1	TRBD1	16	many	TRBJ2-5	CATSDFRTGDEETQYF	TGTGCCACCAGTGATTTCCGGACAGGGGACGAAGAGACCCAGTACTTC
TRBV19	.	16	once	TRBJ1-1	CASRPFNRGEGDEAFF	TGTGCCAGTAGACCCTTTAATAGGGGGGAAGGGGATGAAGCTTTCTTT
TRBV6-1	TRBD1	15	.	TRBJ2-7	CASSRTGTGEHEQYF	TGTGCCAGCAGTCGGACAGGGACAGGGGAGCACGAGCAGTACTTC
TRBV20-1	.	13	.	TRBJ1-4	CSAEPGQNEKLFF	TGCAGTGCCGAGCCCGGGCAGAATGAAAAACTGTTTTTT
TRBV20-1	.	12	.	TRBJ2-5	CSAKITGGAQYF	TGCAGTGCAAAAATAACCGGGGGTGCCCAGTACTTC
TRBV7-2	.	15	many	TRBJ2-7	CASSLALAPRYEQYF	TGTGCCAGCAGCTTAGCGTTGGCCCCTCGGTACGAGCAGTACTTC
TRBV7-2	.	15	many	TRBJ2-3	CASSPRVRGGDTQYF	TGTGCCAGCAGCCCGCGCGTTCGTGGGGGGGATACGCAGTATTTT
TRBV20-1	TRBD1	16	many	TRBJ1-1	CSARLKPGQGRGEAFF	TGCAGTGCTAGACTCAAACCGGGACAGGGAAGAGGTGAAGCTTTCTTT
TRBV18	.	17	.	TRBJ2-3	CASSPSVVADITDTQYF	TGTGCCAGCTCCCCCAGTGTGGTAGCGGATATCACAGATACGCAGTATTTT
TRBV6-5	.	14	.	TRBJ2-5	CASTQGRGQETQYF	TGTGCCAGCACCCAAGGGAGGGGGCAAGAGACCCAGTACTTC
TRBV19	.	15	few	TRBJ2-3	CASSIDRDYTDTQYF	TGTGCCAGTAGTATAGACAGAGACTACACAGATACGCAGTATTTT
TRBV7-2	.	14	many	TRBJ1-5	CASTTGGALQPQHF	TGTGCCAGCACCACAGGAGGGGCCTTGCAGCCCCAGCATTTT
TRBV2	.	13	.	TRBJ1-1	CASMGGGGKRAFF	TGTGCCAGCATGGGGGGTGGGGGAAAGAGAGCTTTCTTT
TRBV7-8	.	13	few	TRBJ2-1	CASSWALANEQFF	TGTGCCAGCAGCTGGGCCTTGGCTAATGAGCAGTTCTTC
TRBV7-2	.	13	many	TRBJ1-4	CASSLNREGKLFF	TGTGCCAGCAGCCTTAACAGGGAGGGAAAACTGTTTTTT
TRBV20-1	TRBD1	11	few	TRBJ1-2	CSARGQGGYTF	TGCAGTGCTAGGGGACAGGGTGGCTACACCTTC
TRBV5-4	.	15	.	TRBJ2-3	CASSFAAGGTDTQYF	TGTGCCAGCAGCTTCGCGGCAGGAGGCACAGATACGCAGTATTTT
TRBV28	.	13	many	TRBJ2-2	CASRQGEAGELFF	TGTGCCAGCAGGCAAGGGGAGGCCGGGGAGCTGTTTTTT
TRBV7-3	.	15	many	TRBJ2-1	CASSPQGGAIDEQFF	TGTGCCAGCAGCCCGCAGGGGGGGGCGATTGATGAGCAGTTCTTC
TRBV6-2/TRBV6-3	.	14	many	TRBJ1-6	CASSYRDTNSPLHF	TGTGCCAGCAGTTACAGGGATACGAATTCACCCCTCCACTTT
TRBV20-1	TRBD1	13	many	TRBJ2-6	CSGQGSGANVLTF	TGCAGCGGACAGGGAAGTGGGGCCAACGTCCTGACTTTC
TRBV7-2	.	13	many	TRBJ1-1	CASSPGTLGVAFF	TGTGCCAGCAGCCCCGGGACCCTAGGGGTGGCTTTCTTT
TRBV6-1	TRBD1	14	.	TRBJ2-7	CASSIRTGSYEQYF	TGTGCCAGCAGTATTCGGACAGGGAGCTACGAGCAGTACTTC
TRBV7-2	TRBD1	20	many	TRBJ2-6	CASSDRGAGQGRIGANVLTF	TGTGCCAGCAGTGATAGGGGGGCAGGACAGGGGAGAATAGGGGCCAACGTCCTGACTTTC
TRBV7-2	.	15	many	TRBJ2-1	CASSLAFSGDNEQFF	TGTGCCAGCAGCTTAGCCTTTAGCGGAGACAATGAGCAGTTCTTC
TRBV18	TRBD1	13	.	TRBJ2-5	CASSPGQGETQYF	TGTGCCAGCTCACCTGGACAGGGGGAGACCCAGTACTTC
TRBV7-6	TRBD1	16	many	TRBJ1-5	CASSPRGLGSNQPQHF	TGTGCCAGCAGCCCCAGGGGGCTGGGGAGCAATCAGCCCCAGCATTTT
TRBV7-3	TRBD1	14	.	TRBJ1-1	CASSLDRGITEAFF	TGTGCCAGCAGCTTAGACAGGGGTATCACTGAAGCTTTCTTT